These 28 T cell receptor beta chains share one sample of origin, sequenced in a study of glioma-infiltrating T cells. TCR alpha and beta CDR3 regions were amplified from RNA using iRepertoire nested multiplex PCR. TCRdb reprocessed the multiplex PCR reads with MiXCR, giving one entry per CDR3 protein. The table lists about 130,000 distinct CDR3 sequences, about 22% of them singletons. Sequencing input: glioma tissue, nonneoplastic brain tissue, or PBMCs (not recorded which). The receptors were sampled from a human donor with low-grade glioma or glioblastoma, undergoing nonglioma brain surgery, or in good health (not recorded which).

This clonotype appeared a few times. The CDR3 sequence: CASKGVNSYEQYV. The CDR3 nucleotides are TGTGCCAGCAAAGGGGTCAACTCCTACGAGCAGTACGTC. The chain links TRBV6-1 to TRBJ2-7; tentatively, D is TRBD1 (5 bases). With 7 bases removed from V and 0 bases from J, the gap between germline ends came to 10 bases. The CDR3 is made up of 13 amino acids. Germline V gives CDR1 MNHNS, CDR2 SASEGT.

This clonotype came up many times. CDR3 DNA sequence: TGTGCCAGCAGTGGACAGAAAAACATTCAGTACTTC. It specifies CASSGQKNIQYF. V and J are TRBV27 and TRBJ2-4, with D perhaps matching TRBD1 (6 bases). Trimming removed 5 bases at V and 4 bases at J, with 6 bases between. The germline CDR1 and CDR2 sequences are MNHEY and SMNVEV (reference sequence). This CDR3 contains 12 residues.

This clonotype was detected a few times. The rearrangement joins TRBV5-1 to TRBJ2-1; 8 bases map to TRBD2. This CDR3 is built from 16 residues. Trimming at V came to 0 bases and at J to 2 bases, leaving 4 bases not matched to a gene. The germline V gene encodes CDR1 SGHRS and CDR2 YFSETQ. The CDR3 sequence is CASSLDAGGAYNEQFF. The CDR3 DNA sequence: TGCGCCAGCAGCTTGGATGCCGGGGGGGCCTACAATGAGCAGTTCTTC.

This clonotype appeared many times. The CDR3 sequence is CSARAAGLLEQYV. The CDR3 DNA sequence: TGCAGTGCTAGAGCTGCAGGGTTACTCGAGCAGTACGTC. V usage is TRBV20-1 and J usage is TRBJ2-7; perhaps TRBD1 as D (5 bases). Germline V gene data show CDR1 as DFQATT and CDR2 as SNEGSKA (reference sequence). V lost 1 base to trimming and J lost 6 bases, with 13 bases between them. There are 13 residues in the CDR3.

This clonotype was counted many times. The V call is TRBV3-1, the J call TRBJ2-1; no reliable D call. This CDR3 is built from 12 residues. Germline lookup yields CDR1 LGHDT and CDR2 YNNKEL (reference sequence). Trimming shortened V by 2 bases and J by 5 bases, and 4 bases separated the two germline ends. The CDR3 nucleotides are TGTGCCAGCAGCCAATCCGACAATGAGCAGTTCTTC. It is translated as CASSQSDNEQFF.

This rearrangement joins TRBV12-3 or TRBV12-4 to TRBJ2-1; TRBD1 agrees at 9 bases. The V segment lost 6 bases and the J segment 6 bases; nucleotides outside the gene matches: 9. The CDR3 runs 15 residues. CDR3 in amino acids: CASRPTGGGCNEQFF. The CDR3, as DNA: TGTGCCAGCAGACCGACAGGGGGTGGCTGCAATGAGCAGTTCTTC.

Concerning this clonotype: A read error may explain this, as a much larger clone is one base away. The CDR3 region has the DNA TGTGCCACCAGTAGTTCGGACAGGGTGTACAATGAGCAGTTCTTC. Translated: CATSSSDRVYNEQFF. This chain uses TRBV24-1 with TRBJ2-1; 8 nucleotides line up with TRBD1. CDR3 length: 15 amino acids. The germline CDR1 and CDR2 sequences are KGHDR and SFDVKD. The ends lost 6 bases at V and 4 bases at J; junction bases unmatched: 7.

Concerning this clonotype itself: This may stem from a read error, because a much larger clone lies one nucleotide away. The chain recombines TRBV20-1 with TRBJ1-1; D remains ambiguous. CDR1 DFQATT and CDR2 SNEGSKA come from the germline V gene (reference sequence). This CDR3 comprises 16 residues. With 1 base removed from V and 6 bases from J, the gap between germline ends came to 21 bases. The CDR3 loop reads CSARGQFQQLLAEAFF. The CDR3 DNA sequence: TGCAGTGCTAGAGGTCAGTTTCAACAGCTACTTGCTGAAGCTTTCTTT.

This clonotype was counted many times. The rearrangement uses TRBV4-1 and TRBJ1-1; D is uncertain. The V end lost 2 bases, the J end lost 3 bases, and 13 bases lay between the germline ends. CDR3 length: 15 amino acids. Germline V gene lookup returns CDR1 MGHRA and CDR2 YSYEKL. This CDR3 is CASSQTPSGDTEAFF. CDR3 DNA sequence: TGCGCCAGCAGCCAAACCCCTAGCGGGGACACTGAAGCTTTCTTT.

This clonotype was counted between two and nine times. The J gene is TRBJ2-7, the V gene TRBV7-2, with 9 bases lining up with TRBD1. The length of the CDR3 is 14 residues. Germline assignment: CDR1 SGHTA and CDR2 FQGNSA. J gave up 3 bases and V 6 bases, and 6 bases lay outside the gene matches. The CDR3 bases are TGTGCCAGCAGTCACGACAGGGGGTTCTACGAGCAGTACGTC. Its translation is CASSHDRGFYEQYV.

This clonotype appeared a single time. An end of the junction differs from the germline gene, which may be a read error. CDR3 sequence reads: CATSDRDLAYNEQLF. CDR3 nucleotide sequence: TGTGCCACAAGTGATCGGGATTTAGCCTACAATGAGCAGTTATTC. This chain connects TRBV24-1 to TRBJ2-1; D is perhaps TRBD2 (5 bases). CDR1 KGHDR and CDR2 SFDVKD come from the germline V gene. The CDR3 loop spans 15 amino acids.

This clonotype has just a few counts. The rearrangement joins TRBV20-1 to TRBJ2-7; D is possibly TRBD1 (5 bases). V was cut by 2 bases and J by 2 bases, with 10 bases left in between. Germline V gene lookup returns CDR1 DFQATT and CDR2 SNEGSKA (reference sequence). The CDR3 totals 13 residues. For the CDR3, the DNA is TGCAGTGCTAGATCTCCGACAGCCTACGAGCAGTACGTC. Amino acid sequence: CSARSPTAYEQYV.

This clonotype is medium-sized. The rearrangement joins TRBV18 to TRBJ1-1, with D perhaps matching TRBD1 (5 bases). V lost 1 base to trimming and J lost 3 bases, with 9 bases between them. Germline-derived CDR1 and CDR2 are KGHSH and LQKENI. The CDR3 is made up of 14 amino acids. The chain's CDR3 is CASSPQVGDTEAFF. Written as DNA, the CDR3 is TGTGCCAGCTCACCACAGGTGGGGGACACTGAAGCTTTCTTT.

The chain couples TRBV5-1 to TRBJ2-7; 7 bases fit TRBD1. Trimming removed 0 bases from V and 6 bases from J; junction bases left unmatched: 3. The CDR3 runs to 13 residues. Germline CDR1 SGHRS, CDR2 YFSETQ. The CDR3 is CASSLVAGGEQYV. CDR3 DNA: TGCGCCAGCAGCTTGGTTGCAGGGGGCGAGCAGTACGTC.

The chain links TRBV5-4 to TRBJ1-1, with D uncertain. Germline-derived CDR1 and CDR2 are SGHNT and YYREEE (reference sequence). The CDR3 is 14 residues long. V lost 5 bases and J 5 bases, leaving 16 bases between the germline ends. CDR3: CASSEGGIGTEAFF. DNA of the CDR3: TGTGCCAGCAGTGAGGGAGGGATTGGGACTGAAGCTTTCTTT.

The genes are TRBV7-3 and TRBJ2-1; perhaps TRBD1 as D (5 bases). V shed 2 bases and J shed 8 bases, with 7 bases lying between them. There are 12 residues in the CDR3. Germline V gene sequence: CDR1 SGHTA, CDR2 FQGTGA. CDR3 sequence: CASSLVGDEQFF. Written as DNA, the CDR3 is TGTGCCAGCAGCTTAGTAGGGGATGAGCAGTTCTTC.

This clonotype was seen ten or more times. The rearrangement joins TRBV3-1 to TRBJ1-1; D is uncertain. The CDR3 extends over 11 amino acids. Germline CDR1 is LGHDT and CDR2 is YNNKEL (reference sequence). Trimming took off 9 bases at V and 7 bases at J, with 12 bases between the two ends. This CDR3 reads CASQGESEAFF. The CDR3 DNA is TGTGCCAGTCAAGGAGAGAGTGAAGCTTTCTTT.

In its sample, this clonotype was seen many times. The chain links TRBV6-1 to TRBJ1-5; 8 bases align to TRBD1. The CDR3 is 15 residues long. The ends lost 6 bases at V and 2 bases at J; junction bases unmatched: 6. CDR1 MNHNS and CDR2 SASEGT come from the germline V gene. The CDR3 region is CASRPTGERNQPQHF. As DNA, the CDR3 is TGTGCCAGCAGACCGACAGGGGAGCGCAATCAGCCCCAGCATTTT.

This chain connects TRBV12-3 or TRBV12-4 to TRBJ1-2; no clear D gene. The CDR3 runs to 14 residues. Trimming removed 5 bases at V and 3 bases at J, with 13 bases between. CDR3 in DNA: TGTGCCAGCAGTGCGGACGGATACTACTATGGCTACACCTTC. Protein sequence: CASSADGYYYGYTF.

This clonotype was detected a few times. The V gene is TRBV5-6, the J gene TRBJ1-2; D uncertain. This CDR3 is 15 amino acids long. Germline V gene lookup returns CDR1 SGHDT and CDR2 YYEEEE. Deletions cut 1 base from V and 0 bases from J, with 10 bases between. The CDR3 spells CASSLLKYANYGYTF. The CDR3 coding sequence is TGTGCCAGCAGCTTGTTGAAGTACGCTAACTATGGCTACACCTTC.

The chain carries TRBV6-1 and TRBJ1-2, with a weak D call TRBD1 (6 bases). Germline V CDR1 and CDR2: MNHNS, SASEGT. There are 13 residues in the CDR3. Trimming removed 6 bases at V and 7 bases at J, with 15 bases between. The CDR3 loop reads CASSPPGAGGYTF. The CDR3 nucleotides read TGTGCCAGCAGCCCCCCGGGGGCCGGTGGCTACACCTTC.

This clonotype was seen once. A read error may explain this, as a much larger clone is one base away. V is TRBV11-3 and J is TRBJ1-1, with D uncertain. V was pared by 5 bases and J by 0 bases, with 7 bases between. Germline V gene lookup returns CDR1 SGHNT and CDR2 YENEEA. The CDR3 has 13 residues. CDR3 protein: CASSATMNTEAFF. The CDR3 DNA reads TGTGCCAGCAGCGCTACGATGAACACTGAAGCTTTCTTT.

The rearrangement links TRBV7-8 to TRBJ2-7; D uncertain. CDR1 is SGHVS and CDR2 is FQNEAQ in the germline V gene. CDR3 length: 15 amino acids. The CDR3 DNA sequence: TGTGCCAGCAGCTTGGCTACGAGTCGCAGTTACGAGCAGTATGTC. Amino acids: CASSLATSRSYEQYV.

This chain joins TRBV14 and TRBJ1-4, with a tentative D call TRBD1 (5 bases). V gave up 8 bases and J gave up 8 bases, with 15 bases separating them. Germline lookup yields CDR1 SGHDN and CDR2 FVKESK. The CDR3 has 13 amino acids. The CDR3 reads CASSPRGGEKLFF. The CDR3 coding sequence is TGTGCCAGCTCACCACGGGGCGGAGAAAAACTGTTTTTT.

The V and J genes are TRBV7-8 and TRBJ1-2; D is perhaps TRBD1 (6 bases). CDR1 is SGHVS and CDR2 is FQNEAQ in the germline V gene. With 4 bases removed from V and 0 bases from J, the gap between germline ends came to 12 bases. The length of the CDR3 is 15 residues. CDR3 sequence: CASSSYRAPNYGYTF. The CDR3 DNA is TGTGCCAGCAGCTCGTACAGGGCGCCTAACTATGGCTACACCTTC.

This clonotype was picked up many times. This chain connects TRBV20-1 to TRBJ1-5, with TRBD1 as a possible D gene (5 bases). CDR1 is DFQATT, CDR2 SNEGSKA, per germline (reference sequence). The CDR3 sequence is 12 residues long. V lost 6 bases, J lost 1 base, and 7 bases lay in between. CDR3 in DNA: TGCAGTGCGCGGGACAGCAATCAGCCCCAGCATTTT. It translates to CSARDSNQPQHF.

Comment on this clonotype: A much larger clone lies a single base off, so this may be a read error. The rearrangement joins TRBV27 to TRBJ1-1, with 8 positions matching TRBD1. Germline V gene sequence: CDR1 MNHEY, CDR2 SMNVEV (reference sequence). V lost 10 bases and J lost 2; bases outside the gene matches: 21. The CDR3 extends over 18 amino acids. The CDR3 here is CAISRLISGTGINTEAFF. CDR3 DNA sequence: TGTGCCATCAGCCGTCTCATCTCCGGGACAGGCATAAACACTGAAGCTTTCTTT.

The table lists this clonotype with a few counts. This chain links TRBV6-5 with TRBJ1-1; D might be TRBD1 (5 bases). V lost 0 bases and J lost 3, with 14 bases in between. CDR3 size: 16 residues. The germline gives CDR1 MNHEY, CDR2 SVGAGI. CDR3 amino acids: CASSYSAHLGDTEAFF. As DNA, the CDR3 is TGTGCCAGCAGTTACTCGGCCCACTTAGGGGACACTGAAGCTTTCTTT.